Below are 9 T cell receptor beta chains sequenced from a single sample in a study of control samples from healthy donors and cancer patients. Using immunoSEQ multiplex PCR, the repertoire was profiled, and TCRdb retains in-frame clones only, with some absent. In the table there are 110,000 or so clones, approximately 90% of which are singletons. The sample comprised blood. Receptors originate from a woman aged 45 to 65 in good health.

The chain combines TRBV9 with TRBJ2-3, with a tentative D call TRBD2 (6 bases). Germline V gene lookup returns CDR1 SGDLS and CDR2 YYNGEE. Deletions cut 0 bases from V and 1 base from J, with 21 bases between. The CDR3 is 19 amino acids. CDR3 amino acids: CASSVERAGKGVGTDTQYF. The CDR3 DNA sequence: TGTGCCAGCAGCGTAGAACGTGCGGGAAAGGGAGTGGGCACAGATACGCAGTATTTT.

This rearrangement joins TRBV5-4 to TRBJ2-3; 11 bases align to TRBD2. The CDR3 covers 15 residues. J was trimmed by 5 bases and V by 5 bases; bases with no gene match: 7. Germline V gene lookup returns CDR1 SGHNT and CDR2 YYREEE (reference sequence). CDR3 DNA: TGTGCCAGCAGTAGCGGGGGGGCTCTGGTAGATACGCAGTATTTT. Translating it yields CASSSGGALVDTQYF.

This chain links TRBV18 with TRBJ1-2; a possible D gene is TRBD1 (5 bases). This CDR3 comprises 16 residues. CDR1 is KGHSH and CDR2 is LQKENI in the germline V gene. Trimming took off 3 bases at V and 0 bases at J, with 14 bases between the two ends. The CDR3 nucleotides read TGTGCCAGCTCACCTACCAACAGGAGCCCTAACTATGGCTACACCTTC. Amino acids: CASSPTNRSPNYGYTF.

This chain uses TRBV27 with TRBJ2-7; 9 nucleotides align to TRBD2. Per germline, CDR1 MNHEY and CDR2 SMNVEV (reference sequence). The CDR3 runs to 14 residues. V was clipped by 3 bases and J by 4 bases; unmatched bases: 4. The CDR3 DNA reads TGTGCCAGCAGTTTGTCGACTAGCGGTTACGAGCAGTACTTC. As protein: CASSLSTSGYEQYF.

The rearrangement uses TRBV4-1 and TRBJ1-1, with D possibly being TRBD1 (5 bases). V was pared by 1 base and J by 5 bases, with 14 bases between. The germline CDR1 and CDR2 sequences are MGHRA and YSYEKL. CDR3 length: 15 amino acids. The CDR3 spells CASSQGGTVGTEAFF. CDR3 DNA sequence: TGCGCCAGCAGCCAAGGGGGGACGGTTGGGACTGAAGCTTTCTTT.

The rearrangement uses TRBV6-5 and TRBJ2-7; TRBD2 matches at 12 bases. CDR3 length: 15 residues. Germline loops: CDR1 MNHEY, CDR2 SVGAGI. Trimming removed 5 bases from V and 0 bases from J; junction bases left unmatched: 2. CDR3 protein: CASSPLAGGSYEQYF. The CDR3 DNA sequence: TGTGCCAGCAGTCCACTAGCGGGGGGCTCCTACGAGCAGTACTTC.

As to this clone: An end of the junction differs from the germline gene, which may be a read error. CDR3 DNA sequence: TGTGCCAGCTCACCAAGTACAGGCTACTGGTTC. It yields the protein CASSPSTGYWF. The genes are TRBV18 and TRBJ2-7, with a possible D match to TRBD1 (5 bases). The CDR3 runs 11 residues. Germline-derived CDR1 and CDR2 are KGHSH and LQKENI.

The rearrangement uses TRBV6-6 and TRBJ1-2; 10 positions agree with TRBD1. The V gene's germline CDR1 is MNHNY and CDR2 SVGAGI (reference sequence). The ends lost 6 bases at V and 2 bases at J; junction bases unmatched: 3. CDR3 length: 14 amino acids. For the CDR3, the DNA is TGTGCCAGCAGCCCGGACAGGGGGAACTATGGCTACACCTTC. The encoded protein is CASSPDRGNYGYTF.

The chain couples TRBV5-6 to TRBJ1-4; D perhaps matches TRBD1 (6 bases). From germline, CDR1 is SGHDT and CDR2 YYEEEE. Between the trimmed V and J ends, which lost 2 bases and 4 bases, there was a span of 15 bases. The CDR3 has 16 amino acids. The CDR3 protein is CASSLFDGTLNEKLFF. CDR3 sequence (DNA): TGTGCCAGCAGCTTATTTGATGGGACACTTAATGAAAAACTGTTTTTT.